These 16 T cell receptor beta chains originate from one sample sequenced in a study of T cells in Graves' hyperthyroidism and ophthalmopathy. Using RNA transcripts as the source, TCR beta CDR3 regions were amplified. The HTBI primer set drove a first-round RT-PCR of the TCR CDR3. MiXCR, applied by TCRdb to the multiplex PCR reads, yields one record per CDR3 protein. The sample yields fewer than 650,000 distinct CDR3 sequences, 40% to 50% seen once. Sequencing used peripheral blood or thyroid tissue (not recorded which). The receptors stem from an adult woman with Graves' disease, either hyperthyroidism or ophthalmopathy (not recorded which).

The rearrangement uses TRBV2 and TRBJ1-1; D may be TRBD1 (5 bases). The V and J ends lost 8 bases and 11 bases respectively, with 21 bases between them. The CDR3 loop spans 13 amino acids. In germline, CDR1 is SNHLY, CDR2 FYNNEI. CDR3 coding DNA: TGTGCCAGCGGGCCTCAGGAGGGACTGAAGGCTTTCTTT. Amino acid sequence: CASGPQEGLKAFF.

This clonotype was recorded a few times. CDR3 amino acids: CASGSGGYGYTF. The CDR3 bases are TGTGCCAGCGGGTCCGGGGGCTATGGCTACACCTTC. The gene calls are TRBV7-9 and TRBJ1-2, with D perhaps TRBD1 (5 bases). With 8 bases removed from V and 4 bases from J, the gap between germline ends came to 11 bases. CDR1 is SEHNR, CDR2 FQNEAQ, per germline (reference sequence). The CDR3 spans 12 residues.

This clonotype was seen once. The chain carries TRBV5-1 and TRBJ2-7; 8 bases agree with TRBD1. CDR1 SGHRS and CDR2 YFSETQ come from the germline V gene. CDR3 size: 15 residues. Germline trimming cut 3 bases from V and 0 bases from J; bases unmatched to any gene: 5. For the CDR3, the DNA is TGCGCCAGCAGCTATGGACAGGGTAACTCCTACGAGCAGTACTTC. It yields the protein CASSYGQGNSYEQYF.

This clonotype was seen a few times. V gene TRBV7-9 combines with J gene TRBJ1-5; a possible D gene is TRBD1 (5 bases). V lost 5 bases to trimming and J lost 1 base, with 15 bases between them. Germline values: CDR1 SEHNR, CDR2 FQNEAQ (reference sequence). The CDR3 runs 16 residues. This chain's CDR3 is CASSRGRGASNQPQHF. The CDR3 DNA reads as TGTGCCAGCAGCCGAGGCCGAGGGGCCAGCAATCAGCCCCAGCATTTT.

This clonotype was counted many times. The gene calls are TRBV11-2 and TRBJ1-1, with D possibly matching TRBD1 (5 bases). CDR3 length: 13 residues. Germline V CDR1 and CDR2: SGHAT, FQNNGV. V was cut by 1 base and J by 9 bases, with 12 bases left in between. CDR3 protein: CASSLGDSRKAFF. The CDR3 coding sequence is TGTGCCAGCAGCTTAGGAGACAGCAGGAAAGCTTTCTTT.

The sample holds a few counts of this clonotype. The chain has TRBV25-1 and TRBJ1-5, with D unclear. The germline gives CDR1 MGHDK, CDR2 SYGVNS. Trimming removed 1 base from V and 1 base from J, with 5 bases in between. The length of the CDR3 is 14 residues. In DNA form, the CDR3 reads TGTGCCAGCAGTGAATCGGGCAGCAATCAGCCCCAGCATTTT. Its translation is CASSESGSNQPQHF.

This clonotype has just a few counts. The chain combines TRBV20-1 with TRBJ1-1, with TRBD1 matching 10 bases. V lost 0 bases to trimming and J lost 3 bases; unmatched junction nucleotides: 1. The length of the CDR3 is 14 residues. Germline loops: CDR1 DFQATT, CDR2 SNEGSKA (reference sequence). The CDR3 loop is CSARDGTGDTEAFF. DNA of the CDR3: TGCAGTGCTAGAGACGGGACAGGGGACACTGAAGCTTTCTTT.

The chain recombines TRBV2 with TRBJ1-2; D is possibly TRBD1 (5 bases). Germline loops: CDR1 SNHLY, CDR2 FYNNEI. V lost 5 bases, J lost 12 bases, and 19 bases lay in between. The CDR3 sequence is 13 residues long. CDR3 DNA: TGTGCCAGCAGTAGACAGTGGAACTCTGGAAACACCTTC. It translates to CASSRQWNSGNTF.

CDR3 coding DNA: TGCAGTGCCAACGCCCGTAACTATGGCTACACCTTC. Translation: CSANARNYGYTF. The rearrangement links TRBV20-1 to TRBJ1-2; no reliable D call. Trimming stripped 6 bases from V and 1 base from J, with 9 bases between. CDR3 length: 12 amino acids. Germline V gene data show CDR1 as DFQATT and CDR2 as SNEGSKA (reference sequence).

This clonotype was recorded at least ten times. This sequence joins TRBV6-1 and TRBJ1-6; the D gene is possibly TRBD1 (5 bases). Germline V lookup: CDR1 MNHNS, CDR2 SASEGT. V lost 4 bases, J lost 2 bases, and 6 bases lay in between. The CDR3 totals 14 residues. The chain's CDR3 is CASSAGPYNSPLHF. The DNA of the CDR3 is TGTGCCAGCAGTGCGGGACCCTATAATTCACCCCTCCACTTT.

This clonotype was observed many times. This chain joins TRBV20-1 and TRBJ1-2; 8 bases map to TRBD1. Germline assignment: CDR1 DFQATT and CDR2 SNEGSKA (reference sequence). The CDR3 loop spans 14 amino acids. Trimming took 6 bases from V and 8 from J; bases not matched to a gene: 14. CDR3 sequence: CSALKMDREGGYTF. CDR3 coding DNA: TGCAGTGCCCTGAAAATGGACAGGGAGGGCGGCTACACCTTC.

V and J are TRBV2 and TRBJ2-2; 11 bases fit TRBD1. Trimming at V came to 11 bases and at J to 0 bases, leaving 5 bases not matched to a gene. The CDR3 spans 15 residues. CDR1 and CDR2 from the germline V gene are SNHLY and FYNNEI. CDR3 loop: CALRTGGPNTGELFF. CDR3 coding DNA: TGTGCCCTTAGGACAGGGGGCCCGAACACCGGGGAGCTGTTTTTT.

This clonotype was detected many times. This chain uses TRBV2 with TRBJ1-5; D not certain. Germline CDR1 reads SNHLY; CDR2 reads FYNNEI. The CDR3 extends over 14 amino acids. The V end was cut by 1 base, the J end by 4 bases, with 8 bases between. As DNA, the CDR3 is TGTGCCAGCAGTGAAGGAGGAGGGAATCAGCCCCAGCATTTT. It encodes CASSEGGGNQPQHF.

The chain is built from TRBV20-1 and TRBJ2-5, with 9 bases fitting TRBD2. V gave up 3 bases and J gave up 2 bases; unmatched junction bases: 7. CDR3 length equals 15 residues. CDR1 is DFQATT and CDR2 is SNEGSKA in the germline V gene (reference sequence). CDR3 loop: CSASRLAGWQETQYF. The CDR3 DNA reads TGCAGTGCTAGCCGTCTAGCGGGATGGCAAGAGACCCAGTACTTC.

As regards this clonotype: Sequence at one end of the junction differs from germline and may be a read error. The chain recombines TRBV5-1 with TRBJ2-7; 7 nucleotides line up with TRBD2. The CDR3 has 14 residues. Germline V gene sequence: CDR1 SGHRS, CDR2 YFSETQ. As DNA, the CDR3 is TGTGCCAGCAGCCACGCTAGCGGAAGAGTCGAGCAGTACTTC. Protein product: CASSHASGRVEQYF.

The chain uses TRBV10-3 and TRBJ1-2; 8 bases align to TRBD1. The CDR3 length is 12 residues. The J segment lost 6 bases and the V segment lost 6 bases, leaving 3 bases of the junction unmatched. Germline-derived CDR1 and CDR2 are ENHRY and SYGVKD. CDR3 bases: TGTGCCATCAGCACGGGACAGGATGGCTACACCTTC. Translating gives CAISTGQDGYTF.